The clone carrying this T cell receptor (beta chain) was seen only a few times. Repertoires were generated with immunoSEQ multiplex PCR, while TCRdb's copy carries only in-frame clones and drops some. The sample holds about 230,000 clones; over 80% are singletons and the top ten take around 25%. This specimen comes from a study of blood T cell repertoires in COVID-19. About the research overall: COVID-19 samples from acute and convalescent phases originated in the United States, Italy and Spain. Sources were T cells, B-cell-depleted T cells, or PBMCs; the material itself was cDNA or gDNA.

There are 14 residues in the CDR3. CDR1 and CDR2 from the germline V gene are GTSNPN and SVGIG (reference sequence). V shed 1 base, J shed 6 bases, and the junction held 3 bases outside the gene matches. The rearrangement links TRBV30 to TRBJ1-5; 10 bases align to TRBD1. The sequenced material came from peripheral blood. The source of this sequence is a middle-aged man with acute or convalescent COVID-19. CDR3 nucleotides: TGTGCCTGGAGTGCGGACAGGGGGGGTCAGCCCCAGCATTTT. Translating gives CAWSADRGGQPQHF.